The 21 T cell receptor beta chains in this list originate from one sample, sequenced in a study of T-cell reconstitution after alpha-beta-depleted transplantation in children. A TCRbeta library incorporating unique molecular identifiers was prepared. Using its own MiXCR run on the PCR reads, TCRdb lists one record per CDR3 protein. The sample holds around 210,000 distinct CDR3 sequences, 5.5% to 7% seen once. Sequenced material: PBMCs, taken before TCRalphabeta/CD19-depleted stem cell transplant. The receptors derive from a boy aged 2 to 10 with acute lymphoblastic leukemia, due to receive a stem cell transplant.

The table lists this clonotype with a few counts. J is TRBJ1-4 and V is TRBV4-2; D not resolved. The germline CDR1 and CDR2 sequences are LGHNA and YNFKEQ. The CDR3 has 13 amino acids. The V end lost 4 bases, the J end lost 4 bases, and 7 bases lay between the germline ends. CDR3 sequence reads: CASSPHGNEKLFF. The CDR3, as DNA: TGTGCCAGCAGCCCCCATGGTAATGAAAAACTGTTTTTT.

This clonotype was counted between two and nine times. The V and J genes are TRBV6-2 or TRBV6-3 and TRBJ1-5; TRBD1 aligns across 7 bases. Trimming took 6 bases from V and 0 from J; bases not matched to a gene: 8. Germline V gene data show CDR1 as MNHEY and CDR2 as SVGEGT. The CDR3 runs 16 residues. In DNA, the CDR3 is TGTGCCAGCAGATTCCGACAGGGCGATAGCAATCAGCCCCAGCATTTT. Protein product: CASRFRQGDSNQPQHF.

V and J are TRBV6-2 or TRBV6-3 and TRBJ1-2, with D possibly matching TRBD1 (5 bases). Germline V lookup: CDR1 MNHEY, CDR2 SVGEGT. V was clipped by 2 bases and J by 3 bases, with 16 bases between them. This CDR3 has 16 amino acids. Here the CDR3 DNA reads TGTGCCAGCAGTTACCCAAACACAGGAGTGGACTATGGCTACACCTTC. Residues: CASSYPNTGVDYGYTF.

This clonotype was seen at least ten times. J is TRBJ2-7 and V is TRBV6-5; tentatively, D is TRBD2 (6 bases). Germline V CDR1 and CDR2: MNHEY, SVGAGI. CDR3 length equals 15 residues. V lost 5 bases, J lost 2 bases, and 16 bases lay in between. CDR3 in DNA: TGTGCCAGCAGTACTAAAGGAGGGGAACCCTACGAGCAGTACTTC. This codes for CASSTKGGEPYEQYF.

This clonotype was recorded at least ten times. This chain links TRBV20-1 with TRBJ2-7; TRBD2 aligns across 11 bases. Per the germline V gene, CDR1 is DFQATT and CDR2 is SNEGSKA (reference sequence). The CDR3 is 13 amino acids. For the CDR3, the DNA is TGCACCGGTAGCGGGAGGGACTCCTACGAGCAGTACTTC. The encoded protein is CTGSGRDSYEQYF.

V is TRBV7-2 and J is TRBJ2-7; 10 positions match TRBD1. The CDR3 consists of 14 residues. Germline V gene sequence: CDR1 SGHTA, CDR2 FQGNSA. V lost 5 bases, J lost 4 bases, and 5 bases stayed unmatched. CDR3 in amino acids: CASSPRQGAYEQYF. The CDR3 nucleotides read TGTGCCAGCAGCCCCAGACAGGGGGCGTACGAGCAGTACTTC. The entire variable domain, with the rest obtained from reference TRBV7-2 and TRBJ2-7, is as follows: GAGVSQSPSNKVTEKGKDVELRCDPISGHTALYWYRQSLGQGLEFLIYFQGNSAPDKSGLPSDRFSAERTGGSVSTLTIQRTQQEDSAVYLCASSPRQGAYEQYFGPGTRLTVT.

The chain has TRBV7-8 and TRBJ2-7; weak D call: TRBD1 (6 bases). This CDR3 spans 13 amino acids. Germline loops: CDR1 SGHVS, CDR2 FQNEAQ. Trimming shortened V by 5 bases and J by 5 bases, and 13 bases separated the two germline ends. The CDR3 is CASSPSQGNEQYF. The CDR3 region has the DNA TGTGCCAGCAGCCCGAGTCAGGGGAACGAGCAGTACTTC.

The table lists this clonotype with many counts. CDR3 region: CASSTGLVNNEQFF. In nucleotides, the CDR3 is TGTGCCAGCAGCACCGGCCTCGTCAACAATGAGCAGTTCTTC. The chain combines TRBV7-2 with TRBJ2-1; D is unclear. The V and J ends lost 5 bases and 5 bases respectively, with 13 bases between them. Germline CDR1 and CDR2: SGHTA and FQGNSA. The CDR3 is 14 amino acids.

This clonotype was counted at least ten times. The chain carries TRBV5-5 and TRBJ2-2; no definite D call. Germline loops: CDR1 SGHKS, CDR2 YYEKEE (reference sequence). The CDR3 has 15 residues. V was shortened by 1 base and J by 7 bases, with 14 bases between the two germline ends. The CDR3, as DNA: TGTGCCAGCAGCTTGTTCCACGGTTTGGTCGGGGAGCTGTTTTTT. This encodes CASSLFHGLVGELFF.

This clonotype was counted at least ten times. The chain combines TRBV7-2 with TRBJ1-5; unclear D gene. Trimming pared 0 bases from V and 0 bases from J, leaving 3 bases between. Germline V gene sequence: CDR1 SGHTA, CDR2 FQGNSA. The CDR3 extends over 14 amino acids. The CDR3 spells CASSLANSNQPQHF. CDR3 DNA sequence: TGTGCCAGCAGCTTAGCGAATAGCAATCAGCCCCAGCATTTT.

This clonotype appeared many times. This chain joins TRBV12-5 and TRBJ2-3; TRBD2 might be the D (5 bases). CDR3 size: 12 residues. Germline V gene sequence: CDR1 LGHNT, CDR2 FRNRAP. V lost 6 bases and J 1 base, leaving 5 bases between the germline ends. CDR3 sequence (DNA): TGTGCTAGTGGCGGGGGCACAGATACGCAGTATTTT. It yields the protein CASGGGTDTQYF.

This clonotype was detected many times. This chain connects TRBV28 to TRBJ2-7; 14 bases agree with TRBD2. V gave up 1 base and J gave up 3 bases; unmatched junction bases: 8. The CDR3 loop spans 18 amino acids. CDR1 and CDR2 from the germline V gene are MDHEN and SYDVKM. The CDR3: CASSLSGTSGRDIYEQYF. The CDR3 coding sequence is TGTGCCAGCAGTTTATCAGGGACTAGCGGGAGAGACATCTACGAGCAGTACTTC.

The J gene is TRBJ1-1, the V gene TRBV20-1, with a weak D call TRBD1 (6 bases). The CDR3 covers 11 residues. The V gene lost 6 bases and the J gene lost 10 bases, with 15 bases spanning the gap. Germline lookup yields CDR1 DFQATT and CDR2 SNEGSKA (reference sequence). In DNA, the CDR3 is TGCAGTGCATCGAGAGGGGGGGGAGCTTTCTTT. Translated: CSASRGGGAFF.

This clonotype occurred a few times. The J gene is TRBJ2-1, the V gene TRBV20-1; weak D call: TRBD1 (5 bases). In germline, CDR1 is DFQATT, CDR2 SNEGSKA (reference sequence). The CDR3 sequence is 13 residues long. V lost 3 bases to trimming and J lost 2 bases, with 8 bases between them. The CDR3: CSASLTAYNEQFF. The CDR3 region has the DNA TGCAGTGCTAGTCTGACAGCCTACAATGAGCAGTTCTTC.

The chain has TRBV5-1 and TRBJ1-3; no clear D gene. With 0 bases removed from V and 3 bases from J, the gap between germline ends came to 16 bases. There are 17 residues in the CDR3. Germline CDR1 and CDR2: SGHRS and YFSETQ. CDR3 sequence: CASSLVAGMDYGNTIYF. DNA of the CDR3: TGCGCCAGCAGCTTGGTCGCCGGGATGGACTATGGAAACACCATATATTTT.

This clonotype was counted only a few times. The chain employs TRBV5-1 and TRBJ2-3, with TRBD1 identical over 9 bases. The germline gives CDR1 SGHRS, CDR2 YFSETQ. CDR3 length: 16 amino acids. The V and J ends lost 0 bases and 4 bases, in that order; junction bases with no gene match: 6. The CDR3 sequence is CASSLGGTGSPDTQYF. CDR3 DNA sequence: TGCGCCAGCAGCTTGGGAGGGACAGGGAGCCCAGATACGCAGTATTTT.

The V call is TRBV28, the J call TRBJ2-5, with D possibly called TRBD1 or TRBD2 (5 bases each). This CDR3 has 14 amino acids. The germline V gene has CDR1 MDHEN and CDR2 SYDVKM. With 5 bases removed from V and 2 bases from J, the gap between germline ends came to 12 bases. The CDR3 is CASSDPGRQETQYF. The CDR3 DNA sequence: TGTGCCAGCAGTGACCCGGGGCGGCAAGAGACCCAGTACTTC.

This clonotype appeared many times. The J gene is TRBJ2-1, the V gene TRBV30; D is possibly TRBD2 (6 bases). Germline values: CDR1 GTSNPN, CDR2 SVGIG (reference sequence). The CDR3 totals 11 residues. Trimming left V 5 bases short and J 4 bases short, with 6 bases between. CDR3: CAWAGYNEQFF. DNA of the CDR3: TGTGCCTGGGCGGGGTACAATGAGCAGTTCTTC. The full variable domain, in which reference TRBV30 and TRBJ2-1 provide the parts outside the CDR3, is SQTIHQWPATLVQPVGSPLSLECTVEGTSNPNLYWYRQAAGRGLQLLFYSVGIGQISSEVPQNLSASRPQDRQFILSSKKLLLSDSGFYLCAWAGYNEQFFGPGTRLTVL.

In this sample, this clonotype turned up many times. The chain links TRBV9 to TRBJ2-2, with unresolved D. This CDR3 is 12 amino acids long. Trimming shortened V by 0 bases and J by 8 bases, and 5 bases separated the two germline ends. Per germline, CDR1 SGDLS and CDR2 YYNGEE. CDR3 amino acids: CASSVGRGELFF. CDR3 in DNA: TGTGCCAGCAGCGTAGGGCGAGGGGAGCTGTTTTTT.

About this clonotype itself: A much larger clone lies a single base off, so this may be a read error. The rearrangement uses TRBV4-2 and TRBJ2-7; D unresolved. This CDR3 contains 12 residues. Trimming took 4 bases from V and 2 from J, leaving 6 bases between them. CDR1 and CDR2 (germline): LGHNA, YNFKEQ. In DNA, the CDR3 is TGTGCCAGCAGCCCTTCGCCCTACGAGCAGTACTTC. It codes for CASSPSPYEQYF.

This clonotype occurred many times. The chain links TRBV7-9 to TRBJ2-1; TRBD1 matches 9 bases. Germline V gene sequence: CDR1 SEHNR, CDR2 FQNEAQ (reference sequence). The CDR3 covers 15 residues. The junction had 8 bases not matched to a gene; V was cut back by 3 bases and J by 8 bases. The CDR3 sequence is CASSFRDRVFDEQFF. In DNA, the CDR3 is TGTGCCAGCAGCTTTAGGGACAGGGTTTTCGATGAGCAGTTCTTC.